This T cell receptor beta chain appears in the sequencing data of a study of T-cell reconstitution after alpha-beta-depleted transplantation in children. Unique molecular identifiers were used to barcode this TCRbeta library. Each CDR3 protein is one row after TCRdb ran MiXCR on the PCR reads. The sample includes roughly 500,000 distinct CDR3 sequences, under 15% of them seen just once. The CDR3 totals 14 residues. Germline-derived CDR1 and CDR2 are SGHRS and YFSETQ. Trimming shortened V by 7 bases and J by 1 base, and 11 bases separated the two germline ends. The material was PBMCs from the stem cell graft donor, obtained from the stem cell graft. V and J are TRBV5-1 and TRBJ2-2; possibly TRBD2 for D (5 bases). This clonotype was sampled from a human donor who donated a stem cell graft to a child with combined immunodeficiency. The CDR3 DNA is TGCGCCAGCGCGGACTTGTTGAACACCGGGGAGCTGTTTTTT. Translating gives CASADLLNTGELFF.